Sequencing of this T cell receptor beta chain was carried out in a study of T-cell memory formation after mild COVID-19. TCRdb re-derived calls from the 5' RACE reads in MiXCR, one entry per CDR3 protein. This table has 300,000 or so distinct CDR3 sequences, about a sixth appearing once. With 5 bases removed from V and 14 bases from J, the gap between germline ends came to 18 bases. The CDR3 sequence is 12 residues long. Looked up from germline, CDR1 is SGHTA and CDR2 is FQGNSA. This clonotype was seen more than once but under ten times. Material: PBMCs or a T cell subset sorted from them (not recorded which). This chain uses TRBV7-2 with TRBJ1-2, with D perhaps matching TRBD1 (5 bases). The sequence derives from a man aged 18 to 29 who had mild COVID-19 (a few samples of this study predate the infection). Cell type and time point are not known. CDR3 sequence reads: CASSRDGARWTF. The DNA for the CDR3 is TGTGCCAGCAGCCGGGACGGCGCTAGGTGGACCTTC.